The rows below give T cell receptor beta chains drawn from one sample of a study of cytomegalovirus exposure and HLA in healthy donors. The repertoire was sequenced with immunoSEQ multiplex PCR; TCRdb's copy has only in-frame clones and lacks some. The table shows about 340,000 clones, with 86% occurring only once. Sequencing used PBMCs. Every receptor here comes from a woman between 18 and 29 years old in good health and CMV-seronegative. The CDR3 runs from the conserved cysteine through the conserved F or W. Each record gives: V gene, clone size, J gene, D gene, CDR3 DNA, CDR3 protein. D genes are given only for firm matches. Only some rows state a clone size, as once, few, many or a class for expanded clones.

V gene: TRBV27; clone size: -; J gene: TRBJ2-7; D gene: TRBD2; CDR3 DNA: TGTGCCAGCAGTTTACTAGCGGGAGGGTACGAGCAGTACTTC; CDR3 protein: CASSLLAGGYEQYF
V gene: TRBV5-8; clone size: -; J gene: TRBJ2-7; D gene: TRBD2; CDR3 DNA: TGTGCCAGCAGCTTTAATAGCGGGAGGTCCCCCTACGAGCAGTACTTC; CDR3 protein: CASSFNSGRSPYEQYF
V gene: TRBV7-2; clone size: -; J gene: TRBJ1-4; D gene: -; CDR3 DNA: TGTGCCAGCAGCTTTCGTGGCCTGGATGAAAAACTGTTTTTT; CDR3 protein: CASSFRGLDEKLFF
V gene: TRBV7-3; clone size: -; J gene: TRBJ2-2; D gene: -; CDR3 DNA: TGTGCCAGCAGCTCCGGAGGCGGGGAGCTGTTTTTT; CDR3 protein: CASSSGGGELFF
V gene: TRBV27; clone size: -; J gene: TRBJ2-5; D gene: TRBD2; CDR3 DNA: TGTGCCAGCAGCGTGGGACTAGCGGGGGGGGAGACCCAGTACTTC; CDR3 protein: CASSVGLAGGETQYF
V gene: TRBV11-2; clone size: -; J gene: TRBJ2-7; D gene: TRBD2; CDR3 DNA: TGTGCCAGCAGCTTAGCGACGGGAGGGACCTACGAGCAGTACTTC; CDR3 protein: CASSLATGGTYEQYF
V gene: TRBV15; clone size: -; J gene: TRBJ2-6; D gene: TRBD1; CDR3 DNA: TGTGCCACCAGCAGGACAGGGGGAACTGGGGCCAACGTCCTGACTTTC; CDR3 protein: CATSRTGGTGANVLTF
V gene: TRBV4-3; clone size: -; J gene: TRBJ2-1; D gene: TRBD2; CDR3 DNA: TGCGCCAGCAGCCGCCATCTAGCGGCCTACAATGAGCAGTTCTTC; CDR3 protein: CASSRHLAAYNEQFF
V gene: TRBV27; clone size: once; J gene: TRBJ1-2; D gene: TRBD1; CDR3 DNA: TGTGCCAGCAGTTTATCACCGGGACAGAACTATGGCTACACCTTC; CDR3 protein: CASSLSPGQNYGYTF
V gene: TRBV2; clone size: -; J gene: TRBJ2-4; D gene: TRBD1; CDR3 DNA: TGTGCCAGCAGTTACACTTATGGGCTAACAGGGGTTGGGGAAAACATTCAGTACTTC; CDR3 protein: CASSYTYGLTGVGENIQYF
V gene: TRBV6-5; clone size: -; J gene: TRBJ2-7; D gene: -; CDR3 DNA: TGTGCCAGCAGTTACTCTTTCGGCGGAACCTACGAGCAGTACTTC; CDR3 protein: CASSYSFGGTYEQYF
V gene: TRBV13; clone size: -; J gene: TRBJ2-7; D gene: TRBD2; CDR3 DNA: TGTGCCAGCAGCTCGGGACTAGCGGATTACGAGCAGTACTTC; CDR3 protein: CASSSGLADYEQYF
V gene: TRBV19; clone size: -; J gene: TRBJ2-6; D gene: -; CDR3 DNA: TGTGCCAGCCTACAGGGAGCTGGGGCCAACGTCCTGACTTTC; CDR3 protein: CASLQGAGANVLTF
V gene: TRBV5-1; clone size: once; J gene: TRBJ2-1; D gene: -; CDR3 DNA: TGCGCCAGCAGACTGTTCGGTGACAATGAGCAGTTCTTC; CDR3 protein: CASRLFGDNEQFF
V gene: TRBV5-6; clone size: -; J gene: TRBJ1-2; D gene: -; CDR3 DNA: TGTGCCAGCAGCCTACAGGGAGCGGGACCTTATGGCTACACCTTC; CDR3 protein: CASSLQGAGPYGYTF
V gene: TRBV9; clone size: -; J gene: TRBJ2-3; D gene: TRBD2; CDR3 DNA: TGTGCCAGCAGCGTAGCGGGGACTAGCGGGGTAACAGATACGCAGTATTTT; CDR3 protein: CASSVAGTSGVTDTQYF
V gene: TRBV27; clone size: -; J gene: TRBJ1-5; D gene: -; CDR3 DNA: TGTGCCAGCAGTTCCACAGGGCAGAGGCAGCCCCAGCATTTT; CDR3 protein: CASSSTGQRQPQHF
V gene: TRBV7-2; clone size: few; J gene: TRBJ2-5; D gene: TRBD1; CDR3 DNA: TGTGCCAGCGGCCGACAGGGGGCAGGCCAAGAGACCCAGTACTTC; CDR3 protein: CASGRQGAGQETQYF
V gene: TRBV9; clone size: -; J gene: TRBJ2-5; D gene: -; CDR3 DNA: TGTGCCAGCAGCCGTAGACCCGGGGACACCGAAGAGACCCAGTACTTC; CDR3 protein: CASSRRPGDTEETQYF
V gene: TRBV7-8; clone size: -; J gene: TRBJ2-2; D gene: TRBD2; CDR3 DNA: TGTGCCAGCAGCTTAGGAGCGGGAGGGCCGAGCGGGGAGCTGTTTTTT; CDR3 protein: CASSLGAGGPSGELFF